A selection of T cell receptor beta chains follows, all from one sample in a study of T cells in Graves' hyperthyroidism and ophthalmopathy. TCRdb called the multiplex PCR reads again in MiXCR, with one record for every CDR3 protein. Found here are approximately 590,000 distinct CDR3 sequences, more than 45% of them singletons; the top ten hold 8.2%. The sample was peripheral blood or thyroid tissue (not recorded which). The receptors were gathered from a woman under 30 with Graves' hyperthyroidism. Each CDR3 is given with its conserved first and last residue. D genes are given only for firm matches. Only some rows state a clone size, as once, few, many or a class for expanded clones.

V,D,size,J,DNA,CDR3
TRBV7-9,TRBD1,many,TRBJ1-1,TGTGCCAGCAGCGGACCAGGGGGGCGGAACACTGAAGCTTTCTTT,CASSGPGGRNTEAFF
TRBV2,TRBD2,NA,TRBJ2-7,TGTGCCAGCGTCGGGGGGGACCTCTACGAGCAGTACTTC,CASVGGDLYEQYF
TRBV19,NA,NA,TRBJ2-5,TGTGCCAGTAGTATAGCGGTGACCCCTCAAGAGACCCAGTACTTC,CASSIAVTPQETQYF
TRBV7-6,TRBD2,NA,TRBJ2-7,TGTGCCAGCAGCTCCCACCGGGGGGAGGGCCTTTACGAGCAGTACTTC,CASSSHRGEGLYEQYF
TRBV7-3,NA,NA,TRBJ1-2,TGTGCCAGCAGCTATAGCACGGATGGCTACACCTTC,CASSYSTDGYTF
TRBV7-9,NA,NA,TRBJ1-4,TGTGCCGGGAACACAGGGACGGCCGATGAAAAACTGTTTTTT,CAGNTGTADEKLFF
TRBV19,NA,NA,TRBJ1-5,TGTGCCAGTAACCCTGCGAGATATCAGCCCCAGCATTTT,CASNPARYQPQHF
TRBV7-3,NA,NA,TRBJ2-7,TGTGCCAGCAGCTTCACCAGGGGCGCTGAGGAGCAGTACTTC,CASSFTRGAEEQYF
TRBV2,TRBD2,once,TRBJ2-5,TGTGCCAGCAGAATTCCGGGACTAGGGCAAGAGACCCAGTACTTC,CASRIPGLGQETQYF
TRBV7-9,NA,many,TRBJ2-7,TGTGCCAGCAGCACGGACAGCTCCTACGAGCAGTACTTC,CASSTDSSYEQYF